A single sample is the source of the 10 T cell receptor beta chains below, sequenced in a study of T-cell reconstitution after alpha-beta-depleted transplantation in children listed by TCRdb under 2016. Receptors were amplified or captured by PCR. Instrument used: Illumina HiSeq 2500. TCR libraries were prepared with molecular barcoding, using unique molecular identifiers to normalize TCRbeta repertoire quantification. The public reads were reanalyzed by TCRdb: fastp trimming at Q25, MiXCR alignment, in-frame beta chains only. Entries that share a CDR3 protein sequence are merged under the most common genes and DNA. Across this sample there are approximately 200,000 distinct CDR3 sequences, with roughly 14% seen only once. Roughly 13% of the sample is taken by the ten largest. The sequenced sample was PBMCs from the stem cell graft donor, obtained from the stem cell graft. The receptor set was obtained from a human donor who donated a stem cell graft to a child with acute lymphoblastic leukemia.

This clonotype has at least ten counts. The chain recombines TRBV7-6 with TRBJ1-1; D is undetermined. CDR3 length: 15 amino acids. The germline gives CDR1 SGHVS, CDR2 FNYEAQ. V was trimmed by 0 bases and J by 1 base, leaving 9 bases between them. The CDR3 DNA sequence: TGTGCCAGCAGCTTAGCTGGTCAGTCGAACACTGAAGCTTTCTTT. Protein product: CASSLAGQSNTEAFF.

This clonotype has at least ten counts. The V and J genes are TRBV4-1 and TRBJ1-3; tentative D call: TRBD1 (5 bases). Germline values: CDR1 MGHRA, CDR2 YSYEKL. This CDR3 is 16 amino acids long. Trimming took off 2 bases at V and 1 base at J, with 12 bases between the two ends. CDR3 sequence (DNA): TGCGCCAGCAGCCAACTTTTGACAGTTTCTGGAAACACCATATATTTT. It is translated as CASSQLLTVSGNTIYF.

This clonotype showed up just a few times. V usage is TRBV20-1 and J usage is TRBJ2-3; 7 nucleotides line up with TRBD2. The CDR3 has 18 amino acids. Trimming at V came to 7 bases and at J to 2 bases, leaving 21 bases not matched to a gene. The germline CDR1 and CDR2 sequences are DFQATT and SNEGSKA (reference sequence). The CDR3 nucleotides are TGCAGTGTTGAAGAGAAGGGATCGGGAGGATTCAACACAGATACGCAGTATTTT. It yields the protein CSVEEKGSGGFNTDTQYF.

This clonotype was recorded many times. The V gene is TRBV12-3 or TRBV12-4, the J gene TRBJ2-2; no reliable D call. There are 13 residues in the CDR3. Between the trimmed V and J ends, which lost 5 bases and 4 bases, there was a span of 8 bases. The CDR3 coding sequence is TGTGCCAGCAGTAAACAGAGCACCGGGGAGCTGTTTTTT. It codes for CASSKQSTGELFF.

Notes on this clonotype: A much larger clonotype is one base distant, so this may be a read error. CDR3 residues: CASSVRWATTYEQYF. DNA for the CDR3: TGTGCCAGCAGCGTACGTTGGGCAACCACCTACGAGCAGTACTTC. The chain has TRBV28 and TRBJ2-7; D gene uncertain. This CDR3 is 15 amino acids long. V lost 6 bases and J 2 bases, leaving 17 bases between the germline ends. The germline CDR1 and CDR2 sequences are MDHEN and SYDVKM.

Turning to this clonotype: A read error is possible here, since a much larger clone lies one base away. The gene calls are TRBV4-2 and TRBJ2-7, with 7 bases aligning to TRBD2. The V and J ends lost 1 base and 2 bases, in that order; junction bases with no gene match: 5. This CDR3 has 15 amino acids. Germline CDR1 is LGHNA and CDR2 is YNFKEQ. The CDR3 region is CASSQGTSATYEQYF. CDR3 sequence (DNA): TGTGCCAGCAGCCAAGGAACTAGCGCAACCTACGAGCAGTACTTC.

This clonotype was recorded at least ten times. The J gene is TRBJ2-1, the V gene TRBV6-4; D is undetermined. CDR1 is MRHNA, CDR2 SNTAGT, per germline. CDR3 length equals 13 residues. The V end lost 3 bases, the J end lost 8 bases, and 11 bases lay between the germline ends. The CDR3 protein is CASSEEGAYEQFF. The CDR3 nucleotides read TGTGCCAGCAGTGAAGAAGGAGCGTATGAGCAGTTCTTC.

V usage is TRBV24-1 and J usage is TRBJ2-7, with D possibly TRBD1 on 6 matching bases. The CDR3 totals 16 residues. The V end lost 12 bases, the J end lost 4 bases, and 27 bases lay between the germline ends. Germline V gives CDR1 KGHDR, CDR2 SFDVKD. CDR3 in amino acids: CASYKPGQGISYEQYF. The CDR3 DNA is TGTGCCTCCTACAAACCGGGACAAGGGATCTCTTACGAGCAGTACTTC.

This clonotype was found many times. The chain links TRBV7-9 to TRBJ1-1; no reliable D call. The CDR3 runs 13 residues. V was clipped by 3 bases and J by 7 bases, with 12 bases between them. CDR1 is SEHNR, CDR2 FQNEAQ, per germline (reference sequence). CDR3 sequence (DNA): TGTGCCAGCAGCTTTTATTCGGGCTTTGAAGCTTTCTTT. It is translated as CASSFYSGFEAFF. Together with reference TRBV7-9 and TRBJ1-1, the CDR3 gives the full variable domain: DTGVSQNPRHKITKRGQNVTFRCDPISEHNRLYWYRQTLGQGPEFLTYFQNEAQLEKSRLLSDRFSAERPKGSFSTLEIQRTEQGDSAMYLCASSFYSGFEAFFGQGTRLTVV.

A remark on this clonotype: At one end the junction does not follow the germline gene, possibly because of a read error. V is TRBV10-3 and J is TRBJ2-7; 12 bases are a match to TRBD2. Germline V gene sequence: CDR1 ENHRY, CDR2 SYGVKD. This CDR3 comprises 18 residues. The CDR3 coding sequence is TGTACCATCAGTTTTTTGGCTAGCGGGAGGGCTCGGGGCTACGAGCAGTACTTC. Translating it yields CTISFLASGRARGYEQYF.